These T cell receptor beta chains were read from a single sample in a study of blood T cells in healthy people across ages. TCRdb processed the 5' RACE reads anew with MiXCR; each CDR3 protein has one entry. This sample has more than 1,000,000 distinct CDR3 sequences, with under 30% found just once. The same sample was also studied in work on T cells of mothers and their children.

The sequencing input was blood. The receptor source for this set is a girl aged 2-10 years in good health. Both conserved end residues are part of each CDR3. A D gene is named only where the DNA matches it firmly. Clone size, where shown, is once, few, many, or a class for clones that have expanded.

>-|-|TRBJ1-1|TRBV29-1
TGCAGCGTTCGGGGGGGCGACAACACTGAAGCTTTCTTT
CSVRGGDNTEAFF
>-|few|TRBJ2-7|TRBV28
TGTGCCAGCAGCTTAGAGGGGTCCTTCTACGAGCAGTACTTC
CASSLEGSFYEQYF
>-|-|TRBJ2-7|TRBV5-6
TGTGCCAGCAGCCGGGGGAACTACGAGCAGTACTTC
CASSRGNYEQYF
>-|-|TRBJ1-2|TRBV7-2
TGTGCCAGCAGCTTTGACAGCCTTAACTATGGCTACACCTTC
CASSFDSLNYGYTF
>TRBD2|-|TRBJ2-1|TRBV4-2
TGTGCCAGCAGCCACAGAGCGGGAGGGAATGAGCAGTTCTTC
CASSHRAGGNEQFF
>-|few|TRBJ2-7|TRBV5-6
TGTGCCAGCACCTCCCCCTATCGGGCCTACGAGCAGTACTTC
CASTSPYRAYEQYF
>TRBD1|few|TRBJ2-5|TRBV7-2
TGTGCCAGCAGCTCAGGGGAGACAGGGCTGGGAGAGACCCAGTACTTC
CASSSGETGLGETQYF
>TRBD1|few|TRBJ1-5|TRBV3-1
TGTGCCAGCAGCCAAGTGAGTGGGACAGGGGGAGGTGCGGATCAGCCCCAGCATTTT
CASSQVSGTGGGADQPQHF
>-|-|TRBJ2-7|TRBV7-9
TGTGCCAGCAGCTTAAGAGGCCAGTACGAGCAGTACTTC
CASSLRGQYEQYF
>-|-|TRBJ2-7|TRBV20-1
TGCAGTGCTAGAGATCTAGGGAACTACGAGCAGTACTTC
CSARDLGNYEQYF
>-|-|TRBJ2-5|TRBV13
TGTGCCAGCAGCTTACGGGGTATTGGAAAAGAGACCCAGTACTTC
CASSLRGIGKETQYF
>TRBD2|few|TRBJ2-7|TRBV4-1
TGCGCCAGCAGCCAACTCGGGACTAGCTACGAGCAGTACTTC
CASSQLGTSYEQYF
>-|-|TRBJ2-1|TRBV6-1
TGTGCCAGCACCTTGAGGGGGGGAAGCTCCTACAATGAGCAGTTCTTC
CASTLRGGSSYNEQFF
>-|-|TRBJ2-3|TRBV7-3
TGTGCCAGCAGCTTAATCGGAGGGGTGGGAGATACGCAGTATTTT
CASSLIGGVGDTQYF
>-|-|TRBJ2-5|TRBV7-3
TGTGCCAGCAGCGCATCGTCACAGGGGACCCAGTACTTC
CASSASSQGTQYF
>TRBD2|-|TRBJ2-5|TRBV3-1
TGTGCCAGCAGACTAGCGGGGGGCCAAGAGACCCAGTGCTTC
CASRLAGGQETQCF
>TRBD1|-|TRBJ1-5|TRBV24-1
TGTGCCACCAGTAGACAGGGCGGGCAGCCCCAACATTTT
CATSRQGGQPQHF
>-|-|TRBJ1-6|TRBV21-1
TGTGCCAGCAGCAAACACAGGGGAGTGTCACCCCTCCACTTT
CASSKHRGVSPLHF
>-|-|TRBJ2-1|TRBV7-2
TGTGCCAGCAGCATAATGATGGTCGCTAATGAGCAGTTCTTC
CASSIMMVANEQFF
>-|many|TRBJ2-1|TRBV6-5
TGTGCCAGCAGTCCCGACTTATGGAGTAGTGAGCAGTTCTTC
CASSPDLWSSEQFF
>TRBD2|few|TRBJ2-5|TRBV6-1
TGTGCCAGCAGTCTCCATTGGACGGCCGGGGGGTTGACCCAGTACTTC
CASSLHWTAGGLTQYF
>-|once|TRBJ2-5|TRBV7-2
TGTGCCAGCAGGGCGCGGGGCTATGAGGTAGAGACCCAGTACTTC
CASRARGYEVETQYF
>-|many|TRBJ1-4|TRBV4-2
TGTGCCAGCAGCCAAGATGTATCGTCCAGCGGGAGTGAAAAACTGTTTTTT
CASSQDVSSSGSEKLFF
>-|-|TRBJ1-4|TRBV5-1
TGCGCCAGCAGCTTGGAGGCACCTGAAAAACTGTTTTTT
CASSLEAPEKLFF
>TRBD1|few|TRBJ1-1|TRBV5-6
TGTGCCAGCAGCCCGGGGACAGGGAGAAACACTGAAGCTTTCTTT
CASSPGTGRNTEAFF
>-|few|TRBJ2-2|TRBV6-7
TGTGCCAGCAGTTACCGAAAGGGGAGAACAGGGTTACCCCCACCCGGGGAGCTGTTTTTT
CASSYRKGRTGLPPPGELFF